A selection of T cell receptor beta chains follows, all from one sample in a study of T cells in Graves' hyperthyroidism and ophthalmopathy. Via MiXCR, TCRdb re-called the multiplex PCR reads, giving one row per CDR3 protein. The sample contains about 500,000 distinct CDR3 sequences, around 16% of which appear only once. Material: blood. All receptors derive from a woman aged 30 to 39 with Graves' ophthalmopathy. CDR3s include the opening cysteine and the closing phenylalanine or tryptophan.

V gene	J gene	CDR3 protein
TRBV9	TRBJ2-1	CASSILDEADYNEQFF
TRBV7-2	TRBJ1-1	CASSGGAHTEAFF
TRBV9	TRBJ2-3	CASSAPTSGRADTQYF
TRBV10-3	TRBJ2-1	CAISEGLADNEQFF
TRBV11-1	TRBJ2-2	CATGGQGTTGELFF
TRBV9	TRBJ2-7	CASSVGYLASEQYF
TRBV30	TRBJ2-1	CAWMGLGSSYNEQFF
TRBV5-6	TRBJ2-7	CASSRQGRGEQYF
TRBV7-2	TRBJ2-1	CASSLMGHNEQFF
TRBV28	TRBJ1-5	CASRQGGAQPQHF
TRBV20-1	TRBJ2-1	CSAHLAGGFLGEQFF
TRBV20-1	TRBJ2-1	CSAYSGGRYNEQFF
TRBV24-1	TRBJ2-2	CATSDQIGGAEDTGELFF
TRBV5-1	TRBJ2-1	CASSPQGNVYNEQFF
TRBV18	TRBJ2-1	CASSPSQAGNEQFF
TRBV10-3	TRBJ2-1	CAIRGTSDYNEQFF
TRBV28	TRBJ2-3	CASSKWTDLSTDTQYF
TRBV9	TRBJ1-2	CASSVDAGTNYGYTF
TRBV6-9	TRBJ2-7	CASSYPDGGYEQYF
TRBV20-1	TRBJ2-6	CSASPGVRPVSGANVLTF
TRBV7-2	TRBJ2-7	CASSLSLLAGAYEQYF
TRBV13	TRBJ2-5	CASSTQGQDQETQYF
TRBV6-1	TRBJ1-2	CASKGETGDYGYTF
TRBV28	TRBJ1-6	CASSLGTGYRSPLHF
TRBV12-3/TRBV12-4	TRBJ2-1	CASSFVLIYNEQFF
TRBV6-2/TRBV6-3	TRBJ2-2	CASSFHNSYTGELFF
TRBV28	TRBJ2-7	CASARVIAYEQYF
TRBV28	TRBJ2-7	CASSLGMTYEQYF